The clone carrying this T cell receptor beta chain was counted a single time. Germline V gene lookup returns CDR1 SNHLY and CDR2 FYNNEI. The CDR3 is made up of 15 amino acids. Trimming cost V 3 bases and J 4 bases; bases outside gene matches: 3. This record belongs to a study of blood T cell repertoires in COVID-19. Method: immunoSEQ multiplex PCR; TCRdb's copy keeps in-frame clones and lacks some. The sample carries around 70,000 clones, approximately 80% recorded once. The rearrangement joins TRBV2 to TRBJ2-5; 12 bases are shared with TRBD2. The sequence was collected from a human donor in a cohort sampled during active COVID-19. Sequencing was carried out using peripheral blood. The CDR3 region has the DNA TGTGCCAGCAGTGAGACTAGCGGGAGAGGAGAGACCCAGTACTTC. Its translation is CASSETSGRGETQYF.